This T cell receptor (beta chain) was retrieved from a study of blood T cell repertoires in COVID-19. Study at large: Whether acute or convalescent, the COVID-19 samples came from the United States, Italy and Spain. Sources were T cells, B-cell-depleted T cells, or PBMCs; the material itself was cDNA or gDNA.

Trimming at V came to 3 bases and at J to 5 bases, leaving 15 bases not matched to a gene. This CDR3 contains 17 residues. The germline CDR1 and CDR2 sequences are GTSNPN and SVGIG (reference sequence). Per the original data handling: How many nucleated cells were present was estimated from reference gene primer amplification. This table comes from immunoSEQ multiplex PCR, and its TCRdb copy is limited to in-frame clones, with some not included. V and J calls and clone size are as listed in that table; D and trimming were resolved from the DNA. The sample consists of roughly 100,000 clones, roughly 83% of them appearing once.

The sequence came from a woman aged 80 or over with active or convalescent COVID-19. The chain employs TRBV30 and TRBJ1-3; TRBD1 matches at 8 bases. The sample was peripheral blood. DNA for the CDR3: TGTGCCTGGAGCGCGCTCGGGACAGGTGATCTCAGAAACACCATATATTTT. It is translated as CAWSALGTGDLRNTIYF.